What follows are 23 T cell receptor beta chains derived from one specimen sequenced in a study of blood T cell repertoires in COVID-19. Using immunoSEQ multiplex PCR, the repertoire was profiled, and TCRdb retains in-frame clones only, with some absent. The sample yields a few hundred thousand clones, 70% to 90% seen once. Specimen: PBMCs or T cells enriched from blood (not recorded which). These receptors originate from a woman in her twenties or thirties who had recovered from COVID-19.

The gene calls are TRBV13 and TRBJ1-5, with TRBD1 matching 8 bases. V gave up 6 bases and J gave up 6 bases; unmatched junction bases: 13. The CDR3 covers 16 residues. The V gene's germline CDR1 is PRHDT and CDR2 FYEKMQ (reference sequence). For the CDR3, the DNA is TGTGCCAGCAGTTGGAACAGGGGGATGGATAGTCAGCCCCAGCATTTT. Translation gives CASSWNRGMDSQPQHF. The variable domain in full, completed from reference TRBV13 and TRBJ1-5, reads AAGVIQSPRHLIKEKRETATLKCYPIPRHDTVYWYQQGPGQDPQFLISFYEKMQSDKGSIPDRFSAQQFSDYHSELNMSSLELGDSALYFCASSWNRGMDSQPQHFGDGTRLSIL.

The chain couples TRBV6-2 or TRBV6-3 to TRBJ1-6; D gene unclear. There are 12 residues in the CDR3. Germline loops: CDR1 MNHEY, CDR2 SVGEGT. V lost 5 bases to trimming and J lost 7 bases, with 6 bases between them. CDR3 residues: CASSVGNSPLHF. The CDR3 DNA follows: TGTGCCAGCAGTGTGGGCAATTCACCCCTCCACTTT.

This chain connects TRBV10-3 to TRBJ1-5; 9 bases map to TRBD1. J lost 6 bases, V lost 2 bases, and 11 bases had no gene match. Germline assignment: CDR1 ENHRY and CDR2 SYGVKD. CDR3 size: 17 residues. The DNA for the CDR3 is TGTGCCATCAGTGAGACCAGGACAGGGGAGGGTGGTCAGCCCCAGCATTTT. This encodes CAISETRTGEGGQPQHF.

The chain joins TRBV7-2 to TRBJ1-3; D gene uncertain. CDR1 is SGHTA, CDR2 FQGNSA, per germline. Deletions cut 4 bases from V and 2 bases from J, with 9 bases between. The CDR3 loop spans 14 amino acids. The CDR3 loop reads CASSSGRAGNTIYF. DNA of the CDR3: TGTGCCAGCAGCTCCGGTCGGGCTGGAAACACCATATATTTT.

The rearrangement joins TRBV10-1 to TRBJ2-3, with a possible D match to TRBD1 (6 bases). Germline CDR1 reads WNHNN; CDR2 reads SYGVQD (reference sequence). Deletions cut 6 bases from V and 6 bases from J, with 19 bases between. CDR3 size: 15 residues. In DNA form, the CDR3 reads TGCGCCAGCAGCCGTACAGGGATTGAATCGGATACGCAGTATTTT. The encoded protein is CASSRTGIESDTQYF.

The CDR3 DNA follows: TGCAGTGCTAGTCAGGACAATCGGTGGGGATCTTACGAGCAGTACTTC. Its protein is CSASQDNRWGSYEQYF. The genes are TRBV20-1 and TRBJ2-7, with D possibly TRBD1 on 5 matching bases. The CDR3 covers 16 residues. Looked up from germline, CDR1 is DFQATT and CDR2 is SNEGSKA (reference sequence). V lost 3 bases to trimming and J lost 4 bases, with 22 bases between them.

The chain joins TRBV25-1 to TRBJ1-1; 8 positions agree with TRBD1. CDR1 MGHDK and CDR2 SYGVNS come from the germline V gene. CDR3 length: 15 residues. V lost 10 bases to trimming and J lost 2 bases; unmatched junction nucleotides: 12. CDR3 nucleotides: TGTGCCACTCAGCCGAGGACAGGGTCTAACACTGAAGCTTTCTTT. Translated: CATQPRTGSNTEAFF.

The chain uses TRBV18 and TRBJ2-6; 8 bases agree with TRBD1. Germline V gene data show CDR1 as KGHSH and CDR2 as LQKENI. V lost 6 bases, J lost 3 bases, and 10 bases stayed unmatched. The CDR3 runs 17 residues. The CDR3 reads CASSPLSGGLGANVLTF. The CDR3 region has the DNA TGTGCCAGCTCCCCCCTCTCAGGGGGCCTTGGGGCCAACGTCCTGACTTTC.

The chain combines TRBV30 with TRBJ1-1; D ambiguous. In germline, CDR1 is GTSNPN, CDR2 SVGIG (reference sequence). The CDR3 loop spans 11 amino acids. The V end was cut by 3 bases, the J end by 4 bases, with 6 bases between. CDR3 sequence (DNA): TGTGCCTGGAGCCCCGGCACTGAAGCTTTCTTT. It yields the protein CAWSPGTEAFF.

This chain joins TRBV6-2 or TRBV6-3 and TRBJ2-4; TRBD2 might be the D (7 bases). The CDR3 has 14 amino acids. Trimming took 3 bases from V and 7 from J, leaving 13 bases between them. The V gene's germline CDR1 is MNHEY and CDR2 SVGEGT. CDR3 nucleotide sequence: TGTGCCAGCAGTTATCCGGGGGGCATCAACATTCAGTACTTC. It encodes CASSYPGGINIQYF.

The V and J genes are TRBV6-5 and TRBJ1-2; 9 bases fit TRBD1. From germline, CDR1 is MNHEY and CDR2 SVGAGI. V was clipped by 6 bases and J by 6 bases; unmatched bases: 8. This CDR3 is 14 amino acids long. The CDR3 here is CASRGGQGMDGYTF. The CDR3 region has the DNA TGTGCCAGCAGGGGCGGACAGGGGATGGATGGCTACACCTTC.

The rearrangement uses TRBV10-3 and TRBJ2-5, with a possible D match to TRBD2 (6 bases). Trimming shortened V by 10 bases and J by 3 bases, and 18 bases separated the two germline ends. The CDR3 runs 14 residues. Germline CDR1 reads ENHRY; CDR2 reads SYGVKD. CDR3 sequence reads: CATGSGSGKETQYF. The CDR3 nucleotides are TGTGCCACCGGGAGTGGTAGCGGTAAAGAGACCCAGTACTTC.

This chain uses TRBV7-3 with TRBJ1-1; no clear D gene. The CDR3 sequence is 14 residues long. Trimming pared 2 bases from V and 1 base from J, leaving 8 bases between. Germline V gene lookup returns CDR1 SGHTA and CDR2 FQGTGA. CDR3 in DNA: TGTGCCAGCAGCTTATCCGGGGAGAACACTGAAGCTTTCTTT. It translates to CASSLSGENTEAFF.

V gene TRBV9 combines with J gene TRBJ1-1; D is perhaps TRBD1 (6 bases). Trimming took off 3 bases at V and 8 bases at J, with 14 bases between the two ends. This CDR3 is built from 13 residues. The V gene's germline CDR1 is SGDLS and CDR2 YYNGEE. In DNA form, the CDR3 reads TGTGCCAGCAGCGGAGCCCGACAGGACGAAGCTTTCTTT. It codes for CASSGARQDEAFF.

The chain joins TRBV10-3 to TRBJ1-1; 8 bases are shared with TRBD1. V shed 7 bases, J shed 3 bases, and the junction held 4 bases outside the gene matches. There are 13 residues in the CDR3. Germline loops: CDR1 ENHRY, CDR2 SYGVKD. Here the CDR3 DNA reads TGTGCCATCACCGGGACAGGTGACACTGAAGCTTTCTTT. It is translated as CAITGTGDTEAFF.

This clone was recorded once. The V gene is TRBV6-5, the J gene TRBJ2-7, with 9 bases aligning to TRBD1. J was trimmed by 4 bases and V by 8 bases; bases with no gene match: 12. CDR1 is MNHEY, CDR2 SVGAGI, per germline. This CDR3 comprises 15 residues. DNA of the CDR3: TGTGCCAGCGGGCGGTATGGGACAGGGTCGTACGAGCAGTACTTC. Translated: CASGRYGTGSYEQYF.

CDR3 residues: CASSYLAGFQETQYF. Written as DNA, the CDR3 is TGTGCCAGCAGTTATCTGGCCGGGTTCCAAGAGACCCAGTACTTC. V gene TRBV6-2 or TRBV6-3 combines with J gene TRBJ2-5, with D uncertain. The germline V gene encodes CDR1 MNHEY and CDR2 SVGEGT. Deletions cut 3 bases from V and 1 base from J, with 12 bases between. The CDR3 has 15 residues.

The DNA of the CDR3 is TGTGCCTGGAGTGGAACAGGGACCCTGGACTATGGCTACACCTTC. Translated, it gives CAWSGTGTLDYGYTF. V is TRBV30 and J is TRBJ1-2; D might be TRBD1 (6 bases). CDR3 length equals 15 residues. V gave up 1 base and J gave up 3 bases, with 15 bases separating them. Germline V gene sequence: CDR1 GTSNPN, CDR2 SVGIG (reference sequence). Supplemented by reference TRBV30 and TRBJ1-2, the full variable domain reads SQTIHQWPATLVQPVGSPLSLECTVEGTSNPNLYWYRQAAGRGLQLLFYSVGIGQISSEVPQNLSASRPQDRQFILSSKKLLLSDSGFYLCAWSGTGTLDYGYTFGSGTRLTVV.

The rearrangement uses TRBV7-9 and TRBJ1-1, with D tentatively TRBD1 (6 bases). The CDR3 runs to 15 residues. V dropped 3 bases and J dropped 0 bases, with 11 bases sitting between them. Germline CDR1 is SEHNR and CDR2 is FQNEAQ (reference sequence). This chain's CDR3 is CASSFSGQVNTEAFF. The CDR3 region has the DNA TGTGCCAGCAGCTTTTCGGGACAAGTGAACACTGAAGCTTTCTTT.

The genes are TRBV3-1 (or the pseudogene TRBV3-2) and TRBJ2-3; 10 bases map to TRBD2. This CDR3 is 17 amino acids long. Germline lookup yields CDR1 LGHDT and CDR2 YNNKEL (reference sequence). Losses at the gene ends were 4 bases for V and 2 bases for J; bases not matched to a gene: 9. CDR3 protein: CASSPLLLAGTTDTQYF. CDR3 coding DNA: TGTGCCAGCAGCCCATTGCTACTAGCGGGGACCACAGATACGCAGTATTTT.

This rearrangement joins TRBV10-3 to TRBJ1-2, with unresolved D. The V gene lost 6 bases and the J gene lost 4 bases, with 12 bases spanning the gap. The CDR3 loop spans 13 amino acids. Germline V lookup: CDR1 ENHRY, CDR2 SYGVKD. CDR3 bases: TGTGCCATCAGAAAAGACATTCTCTATGGCTACACCTTC. This gives the protein CAIRKDILYGYTF.

The chain carries TRBV5-1 and TRBJ1-2, with no clear D. V was cut by 4 bases and J by 6 bases, with 16 bases left in between. Germline CDR1 and CDR2: SGHRS and YFSETQ. The length of the CDR3 is 14 residues. CDR3 in DNA: TGCGCCAGCAGCCCTCTGGAAACGGGTCATGGCTACACCTTC. Its translation is CASSPLETGHGYTF.

The chain links TRBV5-1 to TRBJ2-5; D might be TRBD1 (5 bases). The germline CDR1 and CDR2 sequences are SGHRS and YFSETQ. The length of the CDR3 is 14 residues. V lost 0 bases and J lost 3, with 9 bases in between. The CDR3 DNA reads TGCGCCAGCAGCTTGGCCGCCAGGGAAGAGACCCAGTACTTC. Its protein product is CASSLAAREETQYF.